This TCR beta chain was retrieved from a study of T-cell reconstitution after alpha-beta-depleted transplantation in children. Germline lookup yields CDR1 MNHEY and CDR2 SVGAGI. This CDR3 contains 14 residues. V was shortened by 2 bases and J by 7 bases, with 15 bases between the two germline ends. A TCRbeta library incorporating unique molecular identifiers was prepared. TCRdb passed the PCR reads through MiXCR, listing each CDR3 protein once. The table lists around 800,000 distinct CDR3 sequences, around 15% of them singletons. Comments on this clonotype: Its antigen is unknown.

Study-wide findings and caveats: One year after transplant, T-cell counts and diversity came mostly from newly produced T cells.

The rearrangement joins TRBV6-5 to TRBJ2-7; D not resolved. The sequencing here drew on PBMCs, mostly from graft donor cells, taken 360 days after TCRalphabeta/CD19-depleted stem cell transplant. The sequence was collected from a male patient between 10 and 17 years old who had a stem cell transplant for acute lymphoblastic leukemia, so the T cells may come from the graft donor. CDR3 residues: CASSYNGARREQYF. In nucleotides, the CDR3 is TGTGCCAGCAGTTACAACGGAGCACGCCGGGAGCAGTACTTC.